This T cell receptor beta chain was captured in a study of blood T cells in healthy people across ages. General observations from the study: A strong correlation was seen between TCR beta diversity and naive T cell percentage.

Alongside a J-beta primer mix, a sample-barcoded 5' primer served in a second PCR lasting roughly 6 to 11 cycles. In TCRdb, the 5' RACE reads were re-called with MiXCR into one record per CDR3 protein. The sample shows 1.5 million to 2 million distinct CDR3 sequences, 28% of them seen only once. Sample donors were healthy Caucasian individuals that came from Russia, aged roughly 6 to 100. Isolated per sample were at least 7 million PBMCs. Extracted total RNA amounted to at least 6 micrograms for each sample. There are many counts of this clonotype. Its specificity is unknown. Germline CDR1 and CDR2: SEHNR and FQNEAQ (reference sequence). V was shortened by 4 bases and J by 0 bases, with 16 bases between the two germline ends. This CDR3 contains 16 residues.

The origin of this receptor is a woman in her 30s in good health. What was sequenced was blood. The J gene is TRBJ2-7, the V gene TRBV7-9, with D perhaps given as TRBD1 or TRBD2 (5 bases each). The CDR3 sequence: CASSSSGTQSSYEQYF. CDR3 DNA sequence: TGTGCCAGCAGCTCATCGGGGACCCAGAGCTCCTACGAGCAGTACTTC.